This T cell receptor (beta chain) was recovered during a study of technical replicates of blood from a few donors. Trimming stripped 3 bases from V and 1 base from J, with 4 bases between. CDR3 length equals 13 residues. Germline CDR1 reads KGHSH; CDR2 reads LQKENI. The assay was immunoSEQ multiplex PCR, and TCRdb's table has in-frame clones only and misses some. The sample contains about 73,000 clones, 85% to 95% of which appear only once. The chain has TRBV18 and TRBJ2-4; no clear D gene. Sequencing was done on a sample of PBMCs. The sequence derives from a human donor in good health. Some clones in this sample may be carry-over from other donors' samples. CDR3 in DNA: TGTGCCAGCTCACCCCCGGCCAAAAACATTCAGTACTTC. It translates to CASSPPAKNIQYF.